This T cell receptor beta chain is drawn from a study of OX40 agonist ivuxolimab in advanced cancers. Overall study: Patients received the agonistic anti-OX40 (CD134) antibody ivuxolimab. Points from the study as a whole: Average numbers of expanded clones were greater in CD8+ T cells than in CD4+.

Method: immunoSEQ multiplex PCR; TCRdb's copy keeps in-frame clones and lacks some. The data contain tens of thousands of clones, 89% of them singletons. Details on this clone: Antigen: not known. This sequence is one base from a far larger clone and is likely a read error.

Specimen: CD4+ or CD8+ T cells sorted from blood, collected in a trial of the OX40 agonist ivuxolimab. This TCR derives from an adult with an advanced solid tumor such as melanoma, head and neck, liver or kidney cancer.

The CDR3 protein is CASSSTGGLLPYEQYF. In DNA, the CDR3 is TGCGCCAGCAGCTCGACAGGGGGCCTACTCCCCTACGAGCAGTACTTC. The gene calls are TRBV5-1 and TRBJ2-7; 10 bases line up with TRBD1. The CDR3 is 16 amino acids. Looked up from germline, CDR1 is SGHRS and CDR2 is YFSETQ. The trim removed 3 bases at V and 2 bases at J, leaving 8 bases unmatched.